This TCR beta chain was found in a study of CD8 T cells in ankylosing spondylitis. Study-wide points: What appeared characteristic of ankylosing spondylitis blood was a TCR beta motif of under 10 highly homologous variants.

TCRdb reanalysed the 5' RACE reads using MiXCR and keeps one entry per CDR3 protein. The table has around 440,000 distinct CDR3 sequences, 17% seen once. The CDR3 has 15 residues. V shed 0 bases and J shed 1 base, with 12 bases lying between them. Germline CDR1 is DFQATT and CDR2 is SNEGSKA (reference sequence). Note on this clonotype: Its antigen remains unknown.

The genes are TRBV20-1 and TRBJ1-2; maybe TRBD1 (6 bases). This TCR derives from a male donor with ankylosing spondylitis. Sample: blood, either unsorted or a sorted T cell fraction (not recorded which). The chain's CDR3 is CSARDRQAVNYGYTF. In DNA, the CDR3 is TGCAGTGCTAGAGATCGACAGGCCGTTAACTATGGCTACACCTTC.